The 14 T cell receptor beta chains listed next were all sequenced from one sample in a study of T cells in localized non-small cell lung cancer. TCRdb's copy holds only in-frame clones and misses some; the assay was immunoSEQ multiplex PCR. The sample has 20,000 to 30,000 clones; around 90% are singletons. The sequenced sample was peripheral blood, obtained before any cancer treatment. Receptor source: a man aged 35-69 years with stage III squamous cell lung carcinoma.

V and J are TRBV5-1 and TRBJ1-4; D gene ambiguous. V was cut by 4 bases and J by 0 bases, with 10 bases left in between. The CDR3 sequence is 15 residues long. CDR1 is SGHRS, CDR2 YFSETQ, per germline. CDR3 sequence reads: CASSRGDSTNEKLFF. CDR3 sequence (DNA): TGCGCCAGCAGCAGAGGAGATTCAACTAATGAAAAACTGTTTTTT.

The chain carries TRBV6-5 and TRBJ1-1; D is undetermined. The CDR3 runs 14 residues. V lost 0 bases, J lost 1 base, and 6 bases lay in between. CDR1 is MNHEY and CDR2 is SVGAGI in the germline V gene. The CDR3 DNA sequence: TGTGCCAGCAGTTACTCCGGGTCGAACACTGAAGCTTTCTTT. It is translated as CASSYSGSNTEAFF.

The J gene is TRBJ2-7, the V gene TRBV15; possibly TRBD2 for D (6 bases). V was shortened by 0 bases and J by 7 bases, with 10 bases between the two germline ends. The CDR3 contains 13 residues. Germline V CDR1 and CDR2: LNHNV, YYDKDF (reference sequence). This chain's CDR3 is CATSRDRGREQYF. CDR3 bases: TGTGCCACCAGCAGAGATAGAGGGAGGGAGCAGTACTTC.

The gene calls are TRBV11-1 and TRBJ2-7; D is unresolved. The CDR3 has 11 residues. The V and J ends lost 1 base and 5 bases respectively, with 3 bases between them. CDR1 is SGHAT, CDR2 FQDESV, per germline (reference sequence). The CDR3 nucleotides read TGTGCCAGCAGCTTAGAGAACGAGCAGTACTTC. Protein product: CASSLENEQYF.

V and J are TRBV11-3 and TRBJ2-3, with D unclear. CDR3 size: 14 residues. Germline V lookup: CDR1 SGHNT, CDR2 YENEEA. The V end lost 0 bases, the J end lost 2 bases, and 6 bases lay between the germline ends. The chain's CDR3 is CASSLDHNTDTQYF. For the CDR3, the DNA is TGTGCCAGCAGCTTAGACCACAACACAGATACGCAGTATTTT.

This sequence joins TRBV7-2 and TRBJ1-5; D uncertain. V lost 3 bases, J lost 7 bases, and 10 bases lay in between. The length of the CDR3 is 13 residues. Germline assignment: CDR1 SGHTA and CDR2 FQGNSA. CDR3 DNA sequence: TGTGCCAGCAGCTTCATGAACTCCCAGCCCCAGCATTTT. It encodes CASSFMNSQPQHF.

The chain joins TRBV5-1 to TRBJ2-7; possibly TRBD1 for D (6 bases). Per the germline V gene, CDR1 is SGHRS and CDR2 is YFSETQ. The CDR3 consists of 14 residues. V lost 0 bases and J lost 5, with 12 bases in between. As DNA, the CDR3 is TGCGCCAGCAGCTTGGATACAGGGTTTGACGAGCAGTACTTC. This translates into CASSLDTGFDEQYF.

V and J are TRBV6-5 and TRBJ1-1; D gene unclear. V was cut by 0 bases and J by 4 bases, with 9 bases left in between. The CDR3 is 14 residues long. In germline, CDR1 is MNHEY, CDR2 SVGAGI. CDR3 nucleotides: TGTGCCAGCAGTTACTCTAGCCAGGCCACTGAAGCTTTCTTT. Protein: CASSYSSQATEAFF.

The V call is TRBV6-5, the J call TRBJ2-5, with D possibly being TRBD2 (5 bases). V lost 2 bases and J lost 13, with 20 bases in between. CDR1 MNHEY and CDR2 SVGAGI come from the germline V gene. The CDR3 sequence is 14 residues long. The CDR3: CASSYDTAAGVRYF. The DNA for the CDR3 is TGTGCCAGCAGTTACGATACGGCGGCGGGTGTCAGGTACTTC.

The chain has TRBV9 and TRBJ1-4, with D maybe TRBD1 (6 bases). Trimming shortened V by 4 bases and J by 5 bases, and 15 bases separated the two germline ends. The CDR3 has 15 residues. Per the germline V gene, CDR1 is SGDLS and CDR2 is YYNGEE. CDR3 bases: TGTGCCAGCAGCCCCGGATTGAGGGGGAATGAAAAACTGTTTTTT. It is translated as CASSPGLRGNEKLFF.

This chain uses TRBV28 with TRBJ2-3; possibly TRBD2 for D (7 bases). V dropped 6 bases and J dropped 4 bases, with 20 bases sitting between them. The CDR3 consists of 16 residues. Germline V gives CDR1 MDHEN, CDR2 SYDVKM. Here the CDR3 reads CASSPRRGRHADTQYF. CDR3 sequence (DNA): TGTGCCAGCAGCCCTCGGCGGGGGCGACACGCAGATACGCAGTATTTT.

This chain connects TRBV28 to TRBJ1-5; no firm D call. In germline, CDR1 is MDHEN, CDR2 SYDVKM. V was trimmed by 6 bases and J by 2 bases, leaving 5 bases between them. This CDR3 contains 12 residues. Here the CDR3 reads CASRSGNQPQHF. The DNA of the CDR3 is TGTGCCAGCAGATCTGGCAATCAGCCCCAGCATTTT.

The chain has TRBV5-4 and TRBJ2-1; D unclear. V lost 2 bases to trimming and J lost 4 bases, with 16 bases between them. The germline V gene has CDR1 SGHNT and CDR2 YYREEE (reference sequence). The CDR3 spans 16 residues. The CDR3 is CASSFSFGVGYNEQFF. The CDR3 region has the DNA TGTGCCAGCAGCTTTAGCTTCGGCGTGGGGTACAATGAGCAGTTCTTC.

The chain links TRBV7-2 to TRBJ1-5; no reliable D call. Trimming stripped 5 bases from V and 3 bases from J, with 5 bases between. Germline V gene data show CDR1 as SGHTA and CDR2 as FQGNSA. The CDR3 extends over 12 amino acids. CDR3 loop: CASSPTNQPQHF. The CDR3 nucleotides are TGTGCCAGCAGCCCTACCAATCAGCCCCAGCATTTT. Full variable domain (outside the CDR3, taken from reference TRBV7-2 and TRBJ1-5): GAGVSQSPSNKVTEKGKDVELRCDPISGHTALYWYRQSLGQGLEFLIYFQGNSAPDKSGLPSDRFSAERTGGSVSTLTIQRTQQEDSAVYLCASSPTNQPQHFGDGTRLSIL.